The next 21 T cell receptor beta chains were all read from a single sample in a study of response to subunit inactivated influenza vaccine (dated 2018 in TCRdb). Preparation of the library involved RT-PCR. Sequencing was carried out with an Illumina HiSeq 2500. TCRdb trimmed the raw reads at Q25, called clones with MiXCR and kept productive beta chains. For every CDR3 protein sequence, its rows merge into one entry that carries the most common genes and DNA. For this sample the table gives roughly 500,000 distinct CDR3 sequences, of which about 15% were detected only once. The top ten clonotypes cover around 3% of the sample. The sample consisted of CD4+ T cells sorted from PBMCs, taken 23 to 25 months after vaccination. All receptors derive from a man in his fifties or sixties who received an inactivated influenza vaccine. Donor details come from another sample of the same person, matched by shared clones.

This clonotype was seen many times. The genes are TRBV5-1 and TRBJ1-4; D remains ambiguous. Germline CDR1 is SGHRS and CDR2 is YFSETQ. This CDR3 is built from 15 residues. The V gene lost 0 bases and the J gene lost 3 bases, with 9 bases spanning the gap. The CDR3, as DNA: TGCGCCAGCAGCTTGGCAAGACACTCTAATGAAAAACTGTTTTTT. Translating gives CASSLARHSNEKLFF.

V gene TRBV6-1 combines with J gene TRBJ2-2; no definite D call. The length of the CDR3 is 15 residues. Germline-derived CDR1 and CDR2 are MNHNS and SASEGT. The V gene lost 2 bases and the J gene lost 4 bases, with 11 bases spanning the gap. DNA for the CDR3: TGTGCCAGCAGTGAACAAATAGGCGGCACCGGGGAGCTGTTTTTT. Translated: CASSEQIGGTGELFF.

This clonotype appeared a few times. The chain joins TRBV19 to TRBJ2-2; tentatively, D is TRBD1 or TRBD2 (6 bases each). From germline, CDR1 is LNHDA and CDR2 SQIVND (reference sequence). This CDR3 contains 15 residues. V lost 8 bases, J lost 4 bases, and 17 bases lay in between. CDR3 residues: CASSARGPTTGELFF. As DNA, the CDR3 is TGTGCCAGTTCTGCCCGGGGGCCAACCACCGGGGAGCTGTTTTTT.

In nucleotides, the CDR3 is TGCGCCAGCAGCTTTGGTAGGGCGGGGGGGCCAGATACGCAGTATTTT. Translation: CASSFGRAGGPDTQYF. The chain joins TRBV5-1 to TRBJ2-3; TRBD2 matches at 9 bases. The CDR3 spans 16 residues. J gave up 4 bases and V 2 bases, and 8 bases lay outside the gene matches. The germline CDR1 and CDR2 sequences are SGHRS and YFSETQ.

This clonotype showed up many times. The genes are TRBV4-2 and TRBJ2-2; maybe TRBD2 (6 bases). Trimming removed 2 bases at V and 4 bases at J, with 20 bases between. There are 18 residues in the CDR3. Germline V gene lookup returns CDR1 LGHNA and CDR2 YNFKEQ. CDR3: CASSQTGRRGPGTGELFF. The DNA for the CDR3 is TGTGCCAGCAGCCAAACGGGACGGAGGGGACCGGGCACCGGGGAGCTGTTTTTT.

The chain employs TRBV5-5 and TRBJ2-3; 8 nucleotides agree with TRBD2. The V segment lost 1 base and the J segment 1 base; nucleotides outside the gene matches: 5. This CDR3 region has 16 residues. The V gene's germline CDR1 is SGHKS and CDR2 YYEKEE (reference sequence). For the CDR3, the DNA is TGTGCCAGCAGCTTGAGTCTAGCGGGCCGCACAGATACGCAGTATTTT. Its protein is CASSLSLAGRTDTQYF.

The J gene is TRBJ2-7, the V gene TRBV11-2, with 8 bases aligning to TRBD1. Germline V gene data show CDR1 as SGHAT and CDR2 as FQNNGV. The J segment lost 4 bases and the V segment lost 2 bases, leaving 7 bases of the junction unmatched. The CDR3 length is 15 residues. The chain's CDR3 is CASSLQDRAWYEQYF. CDR3 DNA: TGTGCCAGCAGCTTACAGGACAGGGCATGGTACGAGCAGTACTTC.

Only a few counts were recorded for this clonotype. The V call is TRBV6-5, the J call TRBJ1-4; D gene ambiguous. CDR1 is MNHEY, CDR2 SVGAGI, per germline. The germline V and J ends were trimmed by 2 bases and 4 bases, with 14 bases remaining between them. The CDR3 is 16 amino acids. CDR3 nucleotides: TGTGCCAGCAGTTACAGCCAGGTCCGGGGTAATGAAAAACTGTTTTTT. Encoded protein: CASSYSQVRGNEKLFF.

The chain uses TRBV9 and TRBJ1-1; 11 bases are shared with TRBD1. After removal of 3 bases from V and 5 bases from J, the junction contained 3 bases not matched to a gene. Looked up from germline, CDR1 is SGDLS and CDR2 is YYNGEE. The CDR3 length is 14 residues. The CDR3 spells CASSADRGQTEAFF. In nucleotides, the CDR3 is TGTGCCAGCAGCGCGGACAGGGGGCAGACTGAAGCTTTCTTT.

The chain employs TRBV7-9 and TRBJ1-1; tentative D call: TRBD1 (6 bases). This CDR3 has 14 amino acids. Germline V gene data show CDR1 as SEHNR and CDR2 as FQNEAQ (reference sequence). V was cut by 7 bases and J by 1 base, with 13 bases left in between. CDR3 region: CASTYGTTNTEAFF. In DNA form, the CDR3 reads TGTGCCAGCACTTACGGGACAACGAACACTGAAGCTTTCTTT.

The CDR3 reads CASSQDRVGELFF. CDR3 in DNA: TGCGCCAGCAGCCAAGACAGGGTCGGGGAGCTGTTTTTT. The chain couples TRBV4-3 to TRBJ2-2, with D possibly being TRBD1 (5 bases). The germline V gene has CDR1 LGHNA and CDR2 YSLEER. This CDR3 has 13 amino acids. Trimming cost V 0 bases and J 7 bases, with 6 bases left between them.

The genes are TRBV4-3 and TRBJ2-3; 9 bases align to TRBD2. The CDR3 has 17 amino acids. Trimming at V came to 1 base and at J to 1 base, leaving 6 bases not matched to a gene. From germline, CDR1 is LGHNA and CDR2 YSLEER. The CDR3 sequence: CASSQGLAGTGTDTQYF. The CDR3 bases are TGCGCCAGCAGCCAAGGGCTAGCGGGGACCGGCACAGATACGCAGTATTTT.

The chain has TRBV5-1 and TRBJ2-1; maybe TRBD1 (6 bases). The germline V and J ends were trimmed by 2 bases and 6 bases, with 18 bases remaining between them. Germline CDR1 and CDR2: SGHRS and YFSETQ. The CDR3 has 16 amino acids. The DNA for the CDR3 is TGCGCCAGCAGCTTAATACAGGGAAGTCGGGCCAATGAGCAGTTCTTC. This sequence encodes CASSLIQGSRANEQFF.

This clonotype was observed at least ten times. The V and J genes are TRBV6-1 and TRBJ2-3, with 8 nucleotides matching TRBD1. CDR1 and CDR2 from the germline V gene are MNHNS and SASEGT. The ends lost 10 bases at V and 4 bases at J; junction bases unmatched: 10. CDR3 length: 14 residues. In DNA form, the CDR3 reads TGTGCCACGCAACAGGGGGATATTGCAGATACGCAGTATTTT. Residues: CATQQGDIADTQYF.

This clonotype was detected only a few times. This chain connects TRBV20-1 to TRBJ1-1; D is perhaps TRBD1 (6 bases). CDR1 and CDR2 from the germline V gene are DFQATT and SNEGSKA (reference sequence). Trimming stripped 4 bases from V and 6 bases from J, with 15 bases between. CDR3 length: 13 residues. Here the CDR3 DNA reads TGCAGTGCTATATCGACAGGTTACGCTGAAGCTTTCTTT. Translation gives CSAISTGYAEAFF.

This clonotype was observed a few times. V and J are TRBV5-1 and TRBJ2-3; D remains unclear. This CDR3 has 14 amino acids. Germline V gene sequence: CDR1 SGHRS, CDR2 YFSETQ. Trimming removed 5 bases at V and 2 bases at J, with 12 bases between. CDR3 bases: TGCGCCAGCAGGGAGTCCGGTTTCACAGATACGCAGTATTTT. Amino acids: CASRESGFTDTQYF.

In this sample, this clonotype turned up a few times. The J gene is TRBJ2-1, the V gene TRBV20-1; weak D call: TRBD2 (5 bases). This CDR3 region has 11 residues. The ends were cut back, 3 bases at V and 7 bases at J, with 7 bases in the middle. CDR1 and CDR2 from the germline V gene are DFQATT and SNEGSKA (reference sequence). CDR3 amino acids: CSASRGNEQFF. CDR3 DNA sequence: TGCAGTGCTAGTCGAGGGAATGAGCAGTTCTTC.

This rearrangement joins TRBV20-1 to TRBJ1-1; D is uncertain. The CDR3 consists of 13 residues. V gave up 3 bases and J gave up 2 bases, with 10 bases separating them. CDR1 is DFQATT and CDR2 is SNEGSKA in the germline V gene (reference sequence). CDR3 in DNA: TGCAGTGCTAGCGAGGACGCCAACACTGAAGCTTTCTTT. Translated, it gives CSASEDANTEAFF.

This clonotype was recorded a few times. The chain has TRBV6-2 or TRBV6-3 and TRBJ2-1; TRBD2 matches at 8 bases. The CDR3 consists of 15 residues. CDR1 is MNHEY, CDR2 SVGEGT, per germline. The V and J ends lost 6 bases and 2 bases, in that order; junction bases with no gene match: 6. In DNA form, the CDR3 reads TGTGCCAGCAGAGGTGTCGGGAGGGCCTACAATGAGCAGTTCTTC. It codes for CASRGVGRAYNEQFF.

This sequence joins TRBV20-1 and TRBJ1-1; 7 bases are shared with TRBD1. J lost 0 bases, V lost 7 bases, and 8 bases had no gene match. The CDR3 length is 14 residues. CDR1 DFQATT and CDR2 SNEGSKA come from the germline V gene (reference sequence). CDR3: CSVATGLMNTEAFF. DNA for the CDR3: TGCAGTGTGGCGACAGGGCTAATGAACACTGAAGCTTTCTTT.

This clonotype occurred many times. In DNA, the CDR3 is TGTGCCAGCAGTACACGGGACAGCACTGAAGCTTTCTTT. Its protein product is CASSTRDSTEAFF. This chain connects TRBV27 to TRBJ1-1, with 7 nucleotides matching TRBD1. The CDR3 totals 13 residues. J gave up 4 bases and V 5 bases, and 4 bases lay outside the gene matches. The germline gives CDR1 MNHEY, CDR2 SMNVEV (reference sequence).